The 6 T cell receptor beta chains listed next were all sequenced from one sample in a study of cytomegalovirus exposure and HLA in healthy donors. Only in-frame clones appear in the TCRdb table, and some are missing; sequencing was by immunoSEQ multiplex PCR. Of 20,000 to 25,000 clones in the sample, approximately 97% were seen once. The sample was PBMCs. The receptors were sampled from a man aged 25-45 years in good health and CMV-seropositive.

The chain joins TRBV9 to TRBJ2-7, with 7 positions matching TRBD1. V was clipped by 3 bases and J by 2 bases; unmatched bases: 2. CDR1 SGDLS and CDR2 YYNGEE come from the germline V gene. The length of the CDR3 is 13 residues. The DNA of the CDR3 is TGTGCCAGCAGCGGTCAGGGGGCCTACGAGCAGTACTTC. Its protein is CASSGQGAYEQYF.

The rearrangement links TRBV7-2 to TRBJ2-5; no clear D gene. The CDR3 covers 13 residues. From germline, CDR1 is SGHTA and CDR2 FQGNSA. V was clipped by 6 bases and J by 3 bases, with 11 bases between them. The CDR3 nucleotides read TGTGCCAGCAGAGGTAACGGAGAAGAGACCCAGTACTTC. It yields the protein CASRGNGEETQYF.

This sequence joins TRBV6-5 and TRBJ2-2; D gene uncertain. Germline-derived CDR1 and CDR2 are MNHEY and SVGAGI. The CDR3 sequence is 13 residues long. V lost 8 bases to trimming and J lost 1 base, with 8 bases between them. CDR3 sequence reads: CASLAVNTGELFF. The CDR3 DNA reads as TGTGCCAGCCTGGCGGTGAACACCGGGGAGCTGTTTTTT.

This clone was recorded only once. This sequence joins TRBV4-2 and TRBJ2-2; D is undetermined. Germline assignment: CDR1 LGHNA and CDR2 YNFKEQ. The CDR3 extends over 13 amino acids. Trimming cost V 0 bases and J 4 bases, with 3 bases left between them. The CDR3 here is CASSQELTGELFF. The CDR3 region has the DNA TGTGCCAGCAGCCAAGAACTCACCGGGGAGCTGTTTTTT.

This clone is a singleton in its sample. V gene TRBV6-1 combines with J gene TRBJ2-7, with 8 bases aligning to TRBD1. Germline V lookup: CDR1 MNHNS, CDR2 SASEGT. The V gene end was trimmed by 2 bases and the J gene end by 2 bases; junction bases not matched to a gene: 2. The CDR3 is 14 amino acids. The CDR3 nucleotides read TGTGCCAGCAGTGAACGGACAGGGACCTACGAGCAGTACTTC. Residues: CASSERTGTYEQYF.

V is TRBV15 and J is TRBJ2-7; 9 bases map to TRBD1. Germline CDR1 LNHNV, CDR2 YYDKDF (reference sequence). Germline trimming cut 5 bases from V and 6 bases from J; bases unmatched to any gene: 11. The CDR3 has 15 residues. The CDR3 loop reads CATSGRDRDQSEQYF. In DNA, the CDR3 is TGTGCCACCAGCGGCCGGGACAGGGACCAGTCCGAGCAGTACTTC.